This T cell receptor (beta chain) was found in a study of blood T cell repertoires in COVID-19. On the study more broadly: Some COVID-19 samples were acute and others convalescent; all came from the United States, Italy and Spain. The cDNA or gDNA used as material had been derived from T cells, B-cell-depleted T cells, or PBMCs.

A few counts support this clone. The sample contains more than one DNA sequence encoding this CDR3. The method was immunoSEQ multiplex PCR; TCRdb's version includes in-frame clones alone and lacks a portion of them. The sample lists approximately 300,000 clones, roughly 90% occurring once. The ends were cut back, 0 bases at V and 4 bases at J, with 3 bases in the middle. CDR3 length equals 11 residues. From germline, CDR1 is DFQATT and CDR2 SNEGSKA (reference sequence). This clonotype originated in a young man who had recovered from COVID-19. Sequenced input: peripheral blood. The V and J genes are TRBV20-1 and TRBJ1-2; the D is unclear. CDR3 DNA: TGCAGTGCTAGAGACAGCTATGGCTACACCTTC. It is translated as CSARDSYGYTF.